This TCR beta chain was sequenced for a study of blood T cell repertoires in COVID-19. Study details: Whether acute or convalescent, the COVID-19 samples came from the United States, Italy and Spain. The analysed material was cDNA or gDNA that came from T cells, B-cell-depleted T cells, or PBMCs.

In the source study's methods: Researchers report that nucleated cell counts were estimated from reference gene primer amplification. Clones were sequenced by immunoSEQ multiplex PCR, and TCRdb holds only the in-frame ones, with some missing. V, J and clone size are taken as reported in that table, and D and trimming were inferred from the DNA itself. The sample gives about 170,000 clones, almost 85% of which show up once; approximately 7.7% is in the top ten. Germline-derived CDR1 and CDR2 are SGHVS and FQNEAQ. V lost 5 bases, J lost 7 bases, and 10 bases lay in between. This CDR3 is built from 12 residues.

This chain links TRBV7-8 with TRBJ2-3, with D uncertain. The sequencing sample was made of peripheral blood. The receptor was derived from a man aged 40-49 years who had recovered from COVID-19. DNA of the CDR3: TGTGCCAGCAGCCCATTTGGCTATACGCAGTATTTT. It is translated as CASSPFGYTQYF.